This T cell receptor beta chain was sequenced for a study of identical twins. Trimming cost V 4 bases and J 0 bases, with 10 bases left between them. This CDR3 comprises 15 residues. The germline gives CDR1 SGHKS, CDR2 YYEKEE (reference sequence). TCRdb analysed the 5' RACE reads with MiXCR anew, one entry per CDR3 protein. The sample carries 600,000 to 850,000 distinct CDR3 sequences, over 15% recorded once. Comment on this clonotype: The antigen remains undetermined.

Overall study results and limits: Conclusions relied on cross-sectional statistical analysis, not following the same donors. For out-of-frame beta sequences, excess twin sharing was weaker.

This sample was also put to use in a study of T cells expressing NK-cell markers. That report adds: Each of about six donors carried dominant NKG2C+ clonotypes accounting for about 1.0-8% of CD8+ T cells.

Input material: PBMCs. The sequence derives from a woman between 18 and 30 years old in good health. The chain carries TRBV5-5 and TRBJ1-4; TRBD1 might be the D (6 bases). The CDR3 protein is CASSPWTATNEKLFF. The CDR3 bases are TGTGCCAGCAGCCCGTGGACAGCAACTAATGAAAAACTGTTTTTT.